One sample yielded the 2 T cell receptor beta chains listed below, sequenced in a study of T-cell reconstitution after alpha-beta-depleted transplantation in children. Unique molecular identifiers tagged the TCRbeta library. TCRdb analysed the PCR reads with MiXCR anew, one entry per CDR3 protein. The sample holds a few hundred thousand distinct CDR3 sequences; roughly 10% are singletons and the top ten take over 5%. The material was PBMCs from the stem cell graft donor, obtained from the stem cell graft. These TCRs come from a human donor who donated a stem cell graft to a child with acute lymphoblastic leukemia.

This clonotype was found many times. The chain recombines TRBV5-1 with TRBJ2-3; 7 positions match TRBD2. V lost 0 bases and J lost 3; bases outside the gene matches: 10. Germline V gene data show CDR1 as SGHRS and CDR2 as YFSETQ. The CDR3 length is 17 residues. CDR3 DNA: TGCGCCAGCAGCTTGGGGCGGTCTAGCGGACTAACAGATACGCAGTATTTT. Translating it yields CASSLGRSSGLTDTQYF.

The gene calls are TRBV7-8 and TRBJ1-5, with 9 bases identical to TRBD1. This CDR3 contains 16 residues. Germline CDR1 is SGHVS and CDR2 is FQNEAQ. V was clipped by 4 bases and J by 6 bases; unmatched bases: 10. The CDR3 coding sequence is TGTGCCAGCAGCTCTGTCCGGACAGGGGATCGTCAGCCCCAGCATTTT. It is translated as CASSSVRTGDRQPQHF.